This TCR beta chain was found in a study of beta chain features in type 1 diabetes. Study information: All samples together contributed 85 million to 120 million sorted cells for examination.

A CD45RO/CCR7/CD25/CD127/CD95/CD27 panel sorted naive, central memory, regulatory and stem cell-like memory CD4+ cells. The study reverse transcribed the entire isolated RNA, so it sequenced expressed TCRB transcripts. Assay: immunoSEQ multiplex PCR; the TCRdb copy retains only in-frame clones and omits some. Counted here are fewer than 150,000 clones, roughly 7.2% occurring once; the ten biggest clones make up around 1.3%. The CDR3 has 14 residues. The V gene's germline CDR1 is SSHAT and CDR2 FNYEAQ (reference sequence). Study-level results: Shortening of TCRB CDR3s, moderate but significant, appeared in all four CD4+ subsets of Type 1 diabetes patients. HLA influence on TCRB rearrangement stayed unresolved here.

This clone was counted a few times. Antigen unknown. A junction end diverges from the germline sequence, so it may reflect a read error. This chain joins TRBV7-7 and TRBJ2-5; 7 nucleotides agree with TRBD1. Sequencing was done on a sample of central memory CD4+ T cells from blood. This clonotype originated in a woman aged 25-40 years in good health. The CDR3 region has the DNA TGTGCTAGCAGCTCCCCAGGGGGCCAAGAGACCCAGTACTTC. Protein product: CASSSPGGQETQYF.